Shown below are 2 T cell receptor beta chains from a single sample sequenced in a study of blood T cells in healthy people across ages. A J-beta primer mix and a sample-barcoded 5' primer were used in a second PCR of about 7 to 12 cycles. TCRdb processed the 5' RACE reads anew with MiXCR; each CDR3 protein has one entry. This table holds about 970,000 distinct CDR3 sequences, roughly half found once. Material: blood. The receptors shown here come from a woman in her fifties or sixties in good health.

The V gene is TRBV6-5, the J gene TRBJ2-4, with 8 bases identical to TRBD1. Losses at the gene ends were 4 bases for V and 0 bases for J; bases not matched to a gene: 2. Germline V gives CDR1 MNHEY, CDR2 SVGAGI. This CDR3 has 15 residues. CDR3 residues: CASSSGGTAKNIQYF. CDR3 nucleotide sequence: TGTGCCAGCAGTTCAGGGGGCACAGCCAAAAACATTCAGTACTTC.

The chain uses TRBV18 and TRBJ2-1; 9 bases agree with TRBD1. CDR1 is KGHSH, CDR2 LQKENI, per germline. J lost 9 bases, V lost 4 bases, and 7 bases had no gene match. The CDR3 covers 14 residues. CDR3 DNA: TGTGCCAGCTCACTGACAGGGGGTCTGCGTGAGCAGTTCTTC. Translated: CASSLTGGLREQFF. Drawing the rest from reference TRBV18 and TRBJ2-1, the complete variable domain is NAGVMQNPRHLVRRRGQEARLRCSPMKGHSHVYWYRQLPEEGLKFMVYLQKENIIDESGMPKERFSAEFPKEGPSILRIQQVVRGDSAAYFCASSLTGGLREQFFGPGTRLTVL.